This T cell receptor (beta chain) was recorded in a study of blood T cell repertoires in COVID-19. In the study overall: Nucleic acid was either cDNA or gDNA, and it came from T cells, B-cell-depleted T cells, or PBMCs.

V lost 3 bases to trimming and J lost 5 bases, with 13 bases between them. CDR1 GTSNPN and CDR2 SVGIG come from the germline V gene (reference sequence). The CDR3 is 13 residues long. In the original processing: The authors estimated nucleated cell counts from reference gene primer amplification. Clones were read by immunoSEQ multiplex PCR, and TCRdb kept only the in-frame ones, dropping some. V and J calls and clone size come straight from that table; D and trimming were deduced from the DNA. This sample has 75,000 to 90,000 clones, with 90% found just once. This rearrangement joins TRBV30 to TRBJ2-5, with no clear D. The sequencing sample was made of peripheral blood. The source is a woman aged 45-60 years in a cohort sampled during active COVID-19. The CDR3 bases are TGTGCCTGGAGGCAAACCGCCGCGGAGACCCAGTACTTC. The encoded protein is CAWRQTAAETQYF.